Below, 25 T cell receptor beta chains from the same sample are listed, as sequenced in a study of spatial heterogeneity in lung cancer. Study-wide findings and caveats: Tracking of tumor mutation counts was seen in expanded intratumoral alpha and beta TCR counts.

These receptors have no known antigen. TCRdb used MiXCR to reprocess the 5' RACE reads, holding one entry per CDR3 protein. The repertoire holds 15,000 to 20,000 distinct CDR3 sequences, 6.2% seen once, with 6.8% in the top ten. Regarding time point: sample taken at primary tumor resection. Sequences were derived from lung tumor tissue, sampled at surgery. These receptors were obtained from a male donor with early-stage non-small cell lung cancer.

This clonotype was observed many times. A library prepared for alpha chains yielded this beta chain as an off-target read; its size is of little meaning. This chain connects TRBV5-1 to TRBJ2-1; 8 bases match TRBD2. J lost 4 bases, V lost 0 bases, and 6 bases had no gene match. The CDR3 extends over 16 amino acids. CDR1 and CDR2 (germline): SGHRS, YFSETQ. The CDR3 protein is CASSLAAGGVYNEQFF. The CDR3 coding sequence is TGCGCCAGCAGCTTGGCGGCGGGGGGAGTTTACAATGAGCAGTTCTTC.

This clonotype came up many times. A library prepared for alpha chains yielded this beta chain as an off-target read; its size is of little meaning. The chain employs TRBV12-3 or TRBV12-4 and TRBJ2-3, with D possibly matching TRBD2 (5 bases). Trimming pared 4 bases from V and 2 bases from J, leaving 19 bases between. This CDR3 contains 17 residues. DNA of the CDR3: TGTGCCAGCAGTTCATCGCTGCTTAGCGTATTCACAGATACGCAGTATTTT. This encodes CASSSSLLSVFTDTQYF.

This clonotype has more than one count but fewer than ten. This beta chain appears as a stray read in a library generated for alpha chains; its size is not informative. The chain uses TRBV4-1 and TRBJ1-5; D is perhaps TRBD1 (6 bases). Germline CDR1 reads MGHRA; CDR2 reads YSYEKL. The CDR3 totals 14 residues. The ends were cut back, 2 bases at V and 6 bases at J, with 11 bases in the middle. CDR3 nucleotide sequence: TGCGCCAGCAGCCAACCAGGGGCTGGTCAGCCCCAGCATTTT. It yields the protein CASSQPGAGQPQHF.

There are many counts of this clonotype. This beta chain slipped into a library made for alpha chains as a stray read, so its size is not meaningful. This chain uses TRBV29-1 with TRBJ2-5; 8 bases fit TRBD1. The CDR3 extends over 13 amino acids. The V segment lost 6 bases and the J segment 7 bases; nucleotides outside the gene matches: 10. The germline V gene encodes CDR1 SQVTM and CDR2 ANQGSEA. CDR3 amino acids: CSVQPGGAGTQYF. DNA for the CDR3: TGCAGCGTCCAGCCAGGGGGCGCCGGGACCCAGTACTTC.

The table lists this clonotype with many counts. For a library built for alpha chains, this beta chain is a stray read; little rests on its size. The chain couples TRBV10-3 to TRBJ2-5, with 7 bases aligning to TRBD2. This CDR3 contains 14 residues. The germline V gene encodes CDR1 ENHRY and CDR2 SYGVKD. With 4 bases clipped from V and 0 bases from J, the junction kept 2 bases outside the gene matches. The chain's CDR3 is CAISVAGDQETQYF. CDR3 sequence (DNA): TGTGCCATCAGTGTAGCGGGTGACCAAGAGACCCAGTACTTC.

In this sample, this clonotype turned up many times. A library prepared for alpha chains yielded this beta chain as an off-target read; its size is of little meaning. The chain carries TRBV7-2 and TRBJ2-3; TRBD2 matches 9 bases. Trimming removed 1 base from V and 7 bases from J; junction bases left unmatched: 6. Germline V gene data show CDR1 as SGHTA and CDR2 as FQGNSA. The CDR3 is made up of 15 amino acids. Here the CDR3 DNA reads TGTGCCAGCAGCTTAGGACTAGCGGAGCTGAATACGCAGTATTTT. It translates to CASSLGLAELNTQYF.

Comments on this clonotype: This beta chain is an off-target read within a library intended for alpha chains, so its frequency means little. The CDR3 sequence: CSAKPEGSIFYEQYF. The CDR3 DNA is TGCAGTGCTAAACCCGAGGGGAGTATCTTCTACGAGCAGTACTTC. J is TRBJ2-7 and V is TRBV20-1, with D perhaps TRBD1 or TRBD2 (5 bases each). CDR1 is DFQATT and CDR2 is SNEGSKA in the germline V gene (reference sequence). The CDR3 has 15 amino acids. V shed 4 bases and J shed 3 bases, with 19 bases lying between them.

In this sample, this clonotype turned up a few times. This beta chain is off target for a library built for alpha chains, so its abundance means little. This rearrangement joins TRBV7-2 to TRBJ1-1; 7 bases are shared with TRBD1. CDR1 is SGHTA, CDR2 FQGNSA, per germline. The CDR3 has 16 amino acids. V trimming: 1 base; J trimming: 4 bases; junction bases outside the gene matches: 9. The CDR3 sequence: CASSLVAGGGGTEAFF. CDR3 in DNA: TGTGCCAGCAGCTTAGTGGCAGGGGGTGGTGGCACTGAAGCTTTCTTT. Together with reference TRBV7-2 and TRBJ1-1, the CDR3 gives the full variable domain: GAGVSQSPSNKVTEKGKDVELRCDPISGHTALYWYRQSLGQGLEFLIYFQGNSAPDKSGLPSDRFSAERTGGSVSTLTIQRTQQEDSAVYLCASSLVAGGGGTEAFFGQGTRLTVV.

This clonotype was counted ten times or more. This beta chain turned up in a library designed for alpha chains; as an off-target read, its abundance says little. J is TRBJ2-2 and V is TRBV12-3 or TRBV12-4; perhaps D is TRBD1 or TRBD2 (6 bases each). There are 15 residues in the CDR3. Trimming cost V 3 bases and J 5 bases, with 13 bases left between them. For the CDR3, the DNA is TGTGCCAGCAGTTTCATACAGGGAGGAACCGGGGAGCTGTTTTTT. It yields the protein CASSFIQGGTGELFF.

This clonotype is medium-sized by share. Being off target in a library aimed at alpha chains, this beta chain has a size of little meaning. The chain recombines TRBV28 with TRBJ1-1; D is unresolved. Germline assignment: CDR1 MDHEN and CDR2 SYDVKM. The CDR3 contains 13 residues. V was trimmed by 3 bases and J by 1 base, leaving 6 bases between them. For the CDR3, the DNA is TGTGCCAGCAGTTTTTCCGGGAACACTGAAGCTTTCTTT. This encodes CASSFSGNTEAFF.

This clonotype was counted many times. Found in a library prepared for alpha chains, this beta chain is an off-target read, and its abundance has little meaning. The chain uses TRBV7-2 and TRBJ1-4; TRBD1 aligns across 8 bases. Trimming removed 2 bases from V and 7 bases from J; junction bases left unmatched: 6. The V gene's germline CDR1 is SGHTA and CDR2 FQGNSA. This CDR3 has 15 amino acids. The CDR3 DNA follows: TGTGCCAGCAGCTTATTCCGGGACAGGACTGAAAAACTGTTTTTT. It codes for CASSLFRDRTEKLFF. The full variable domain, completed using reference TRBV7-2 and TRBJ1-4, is GAGVSQSPSNKVTEKGKDVELRCDPISGHTALYWYRQSLGQGLEFLIYFQGNSAPDKSGLPSDRFSAERTGGSVSTLTIQRTQQEDSAVYLCASSLFRDRTEKLFFGSGTQLSVL.

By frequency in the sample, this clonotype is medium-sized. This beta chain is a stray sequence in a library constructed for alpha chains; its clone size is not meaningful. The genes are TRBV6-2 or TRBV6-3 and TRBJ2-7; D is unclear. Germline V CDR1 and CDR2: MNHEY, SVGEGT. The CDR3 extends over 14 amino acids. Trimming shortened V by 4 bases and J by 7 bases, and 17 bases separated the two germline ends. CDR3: CASSFVDPPEEQYF. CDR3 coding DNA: TGTGCCAGCAGTTTTGTGGACCCGCCGGAAGAGCAGTACTTC.

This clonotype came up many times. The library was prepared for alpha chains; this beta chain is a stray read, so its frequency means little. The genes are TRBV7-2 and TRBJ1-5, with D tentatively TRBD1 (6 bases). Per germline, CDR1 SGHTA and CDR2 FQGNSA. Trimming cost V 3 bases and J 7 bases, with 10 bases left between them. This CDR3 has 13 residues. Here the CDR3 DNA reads TGTGCCAGCAGCTTCAACAGGGACCAGCCCCAGCATTTT. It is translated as CASSFNRDQPQHF.

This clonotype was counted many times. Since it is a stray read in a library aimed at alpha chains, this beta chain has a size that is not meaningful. CDR3 residues: CASSLTGRSPLHF. CDR3 nucleotide sequence: TGTGCCAGCAGTTTAACCGGGAGATCACCCCTCCACTTT. The chain combines TRBV28 with TRBJ1-6, with D unresolved. Deletions cut 2 bases from V and 10 bases from J, with 9 bases between. CDR1 and CDR2 (germline): MDHEN, SYDVKM. The CDR3 covers 13 residues.

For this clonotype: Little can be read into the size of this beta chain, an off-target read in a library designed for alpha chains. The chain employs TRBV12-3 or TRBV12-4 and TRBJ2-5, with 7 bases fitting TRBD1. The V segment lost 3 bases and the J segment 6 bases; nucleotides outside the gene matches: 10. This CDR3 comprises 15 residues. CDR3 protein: CASSLGFTGAQTQYF. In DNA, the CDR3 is TGTGCCAGCAGTTTGGGATTCACAGGGGCCCAGACCCAGTACTTC.

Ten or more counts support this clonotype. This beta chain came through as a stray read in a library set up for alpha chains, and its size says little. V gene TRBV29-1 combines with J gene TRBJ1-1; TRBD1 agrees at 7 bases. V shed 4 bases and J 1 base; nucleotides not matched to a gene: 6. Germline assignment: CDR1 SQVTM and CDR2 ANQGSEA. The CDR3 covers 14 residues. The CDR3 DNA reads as TGCAGCGTTGTGCCCGGGACAGCGAACACTGAAGCTTTCTTT. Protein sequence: CSVVPGTANTEAFF.

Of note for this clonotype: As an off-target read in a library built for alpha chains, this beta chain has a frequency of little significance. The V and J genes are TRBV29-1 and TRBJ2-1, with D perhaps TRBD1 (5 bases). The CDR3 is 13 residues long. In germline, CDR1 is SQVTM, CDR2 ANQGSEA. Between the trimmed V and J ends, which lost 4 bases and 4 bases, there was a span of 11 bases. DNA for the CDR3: TGCAGCGTTGGACTGACAGTGTACAATGAGCAGTTCTTC. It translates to CSVGLTVYNEQFF.

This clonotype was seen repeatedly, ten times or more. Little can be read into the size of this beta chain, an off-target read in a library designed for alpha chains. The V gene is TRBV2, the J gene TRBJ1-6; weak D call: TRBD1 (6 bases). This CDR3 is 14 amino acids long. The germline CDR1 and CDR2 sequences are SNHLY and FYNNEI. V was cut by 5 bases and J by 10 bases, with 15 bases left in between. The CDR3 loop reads CASSNSGRGSPLHF. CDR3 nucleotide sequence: TGTGCCAGCAGTAATTCCGGCAGGGGATCACCCCTCCACTTT.

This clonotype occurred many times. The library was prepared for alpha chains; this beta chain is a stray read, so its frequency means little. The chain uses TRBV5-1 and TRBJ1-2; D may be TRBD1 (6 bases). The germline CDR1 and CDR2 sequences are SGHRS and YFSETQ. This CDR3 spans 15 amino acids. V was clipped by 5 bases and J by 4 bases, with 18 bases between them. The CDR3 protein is CASRPQTTGTYGYTF. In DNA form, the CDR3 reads TGCGCCAGCAGACCCCAGACGACAGGAACCTATGGCTACACCTTC. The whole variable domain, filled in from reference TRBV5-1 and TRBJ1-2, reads KAGVTQTPRYLIKTRGQQVTLSCSPISGHRSVSWYQQTPGQGLQFLFEYFSETQRNKGNFPGRFSGRQFSNSRSEMNVSTLELGDSALYLCASRPQTTGTYGYTFGSGTRLTVV.

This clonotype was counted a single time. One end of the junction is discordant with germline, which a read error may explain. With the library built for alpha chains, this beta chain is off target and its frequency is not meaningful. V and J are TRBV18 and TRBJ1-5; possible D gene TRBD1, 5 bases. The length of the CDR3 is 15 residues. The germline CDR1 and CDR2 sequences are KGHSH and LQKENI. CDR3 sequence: CASSLAGQRNQPQHF. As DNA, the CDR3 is TGCGCCAGCTCACTTGCCGGACAAAGGAATCAGCCCCAGCATTTT.

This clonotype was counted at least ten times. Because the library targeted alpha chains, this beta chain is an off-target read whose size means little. The CDR3 nucleotides read TGTGCCAGCAGCTTGAGCGGGGGGCTGGCCGGGGAGCTGTTTTTT. Translating gives CASSLSGGLAGELFF. The gene calls are TRBV5-4 and TRBJ2-2; 9 bases map to TRBD2. The CDR3 runs to 15 residues. Trimming removed 1 base from V and 6 bases from J; junction bases left unmatched: 4. Looked up from germline, CDR1 is SGHNT and CDR2 is YYREEE (reference sequence).

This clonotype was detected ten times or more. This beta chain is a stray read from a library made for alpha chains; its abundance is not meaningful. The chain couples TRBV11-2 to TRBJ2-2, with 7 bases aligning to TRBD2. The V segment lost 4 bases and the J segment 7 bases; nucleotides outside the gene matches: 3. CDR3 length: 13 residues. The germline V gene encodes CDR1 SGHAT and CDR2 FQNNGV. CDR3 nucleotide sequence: TGTGCCAGCAGCTCAGCGGGGTACGGGGAGCTGTTTTTT. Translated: CASSSAGYGELFF.

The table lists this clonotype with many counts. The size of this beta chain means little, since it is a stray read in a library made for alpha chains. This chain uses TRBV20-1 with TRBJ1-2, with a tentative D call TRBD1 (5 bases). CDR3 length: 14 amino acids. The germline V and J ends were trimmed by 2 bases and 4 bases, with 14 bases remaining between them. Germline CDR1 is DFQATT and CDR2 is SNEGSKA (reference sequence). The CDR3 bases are TGCAGTGCTAGAAAGGTCGGGGGTAGCTATGGCTACACCTTC. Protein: CSARKVGGSYGYTF.

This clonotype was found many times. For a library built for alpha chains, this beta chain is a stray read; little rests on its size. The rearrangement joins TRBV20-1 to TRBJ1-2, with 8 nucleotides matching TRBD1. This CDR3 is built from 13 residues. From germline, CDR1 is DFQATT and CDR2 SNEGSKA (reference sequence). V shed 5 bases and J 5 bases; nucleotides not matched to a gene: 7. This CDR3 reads CSAWDDRGYGYTF. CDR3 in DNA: TGCAGTGCTTGGGACGACAGGGGATATGGCTACACCTTC.

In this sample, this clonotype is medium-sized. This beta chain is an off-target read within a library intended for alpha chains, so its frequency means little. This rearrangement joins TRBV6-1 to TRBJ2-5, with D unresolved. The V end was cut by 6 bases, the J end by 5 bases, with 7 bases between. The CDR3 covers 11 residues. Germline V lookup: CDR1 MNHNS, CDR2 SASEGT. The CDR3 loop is CASRTWETQYF. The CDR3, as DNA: TGTGCCAGCAGAACGTGGGAGACCCAGTACTTC.